Sequencing of this T cell receptor (beta chain) was carried out in a study of T cell responses to AZD1222 COVID-19 vaccine. Regarding the study as a whole: Mostly white British, mostly female donors; authors suggested clonal diversity may be underestimated. Seropositive status at baseline applied to only a handful of AZD1222 recipients.

This clone has only one observation. Its antigen is unknown. Clones were sequenced by immunoSEQ multiplex PCR, and TCRdb holds only the in-frame ones, with some missing. Of about 120,000 clones listed, about nine tenths were seen once; the top ten hold roughly 2.4%. CDR3 length: 15 residues. The V segment lost 5 bases and the J segment 3 bases; nucleotides outside the gene matches: 6. Germline values: CDR1 MNHEY, CDR2 SMNVEV (reference sequence). The J gene is TRBJ2-3, the V gene TRBV27, with TRBD1 matching 9 bases. The clonotype originates from an adult in good health. The specimen comprised peripheral blood, sampled on day 0 of AZD1222 vaccination. In DNA form, the CDR3 reads TGTGCCAGCAGTCCCGGGACAGGGTTGACAGATACGCAGTATTTT. Residues: CASSPGTGLTDTQYF.